Listed here is a single TCR beta chain. The J segment lost 3 bases and the V segment lost 0 bases, leaving 10 bases of the junction unmatched. Germline CDR1 and CDR2: MNHNS and SASEGT. The CDR3 extends over 18 amino acids. This sample was taken from a study of blood T cell repertoires in COVID-19. Study context: Samples came from the United States, Italy and Spain, spanning acute and convalescent COVID-19. Nucleic acid was either cDNA or gDNA, and it came from T cells, B-cell-depleted T cells, or PBMCs.

Per the original methods: For nucleated cells, counts were estimated from reference gene primer amplification. Clones were read by immunoSEQ multiplex PCR, and TCRdb kept only the in-frame ones, dropping some. V and J calls and clone size are copied from that table; D and trimming were computed from the DNA. The data contain 200,000 to 250,000 clones, 80% to 90% of them seen just once; the ten biggest clones take up 9.7%. The V call is TRBV6-1, the J call TRBJ2-7; 11 bases are shared with TRBD1. The receptor was isolated from a man between 50 and 59 years old with active or convalescent COVID-19. Source material: peripheral blood. The CDR3 bases are TGTGCCAGCAGTGAAGCGGTGAGGGACAGGGGGATCATCTACGAGCAGTACTTC. It specifies CASSEAVRDRGIIYEQYF.